Below, 5 T cell receptor beta chains from the same sample are listed, as sequenced in a study of cytomegalovirus exposure and HLA in healthy donors. The method was immunoSEQ multiplex PCR; TCRdb's version includes in-frame clones alone and lacks a portion of them. Of about 180,000 clones in the sample, around 85% were seen once. The material sequenced was PBMCs. These receptors originate from a man younger than 35 in good health and CMV-seropositive.

The chain uses TRBV7-2 and TRBJ2-5; 7 nucleotides agree with TRBD2. This CDR3 is 14 amino acids long. The J segment lost 5 bases and the V segment lost 3 bases, leaving 6 bases of the junction unmatched. Per germline, CDR1 SGHTA and CDR2 FQGNSA. CDR3 DNA: TGTGCCAGCAGCTTCCCCCTCGGGGGGGAGACCCAGTACTTC. The encoded protein is CASSFPLGGETQYF.

The rearrangement uses TRBV19 and TRBJ1-1; TRBD1 matches at 8 bases. CDR1 is LNHDA and CDR2 is SQIVND in the germline V gene (reference sequence). The CDR3 runs 14 residues. The trim removed 5 bases at V and 1 base at J, leaving 3 bases unmatched. This chain's CDR3 is CASSSQGANTEAFF. The CDR3 DNA reads TGTGCCAGTAGTTCCCAGGGGGCGAACACTGAAGCTTTCTTT.

The genes are TRBV10-1 and TRBJ2-7, with 10 nucleotides matching TRBD2. CDR3 length equals 18 residues. J gave up 3 bases and V 8 bases, and 19 bases lay outside the gene matches. Germline values: CDR1 WNHNN, CDR2 SYGVQD (reference sequence). The CDR3 DNA sequence: TGCGCCAGCTTTATCACCCACCTAGCGGGAGATGCCGTCTACGAGCAGTACTTC. This translates into CASFITHLAGDAVYEQYF.

The DNA of the CDR3 is TGTGCCAGCAGCCAAGTCGCCGGGACCTACGAGCAGTACTTC. It codes for CASSQVAGTYEQYF. V and J are TRBV14 and TRBJ2-7; TRBD2 is a possible D gene (5 bases). The CDR3 covers 14 residues. Germline V CDR1 and CDR2: SGHDN, FVKESK. V was pared by 1 base and J by 2 bases, with 9 bases between.

The V call is TRBV6-5, the J call TRBJ1-1; D not resolved. The CDR3 extends over 15 amino acids. CDR1 is MNHEY, CDR2 SVGAGI, per germline. Trimming pared 7 bases from V and 3 bases from J, leaving 18 bases between. The CDR3 DNA sequence: TGTGCCAGCACCGTATACCCGGGAGGAGACACTGAAGCTTTCTTT. It translates to CASTVYPGGDTEAFF.